Each of the 10 T cell receptor beta chains below was sequenced from the same sample in a study of blood T cells in healthy people across ages. For the second PCR, which ran for about 6 to 11 cycles, a sample-barcoded 5' primer and a J-beta primer mix were used. MiXCR, run by TCRdb on the 5' RACE reads, gives a single entry per CDR3 protein. Altogether roughly 1,500,000 distinct CDR3 sequences are present, 42% being singletons, with the ten largest covering 7.9%. Sequenced: blood. These receptors all come from a woman younger than 30 in good health.

The rearrangement joins TRBV6-5 to TRBJ1-1; tentative D call: TRBD1 (5 bases). Trimming removed 0 bases at V and 4 bases at J, with 12 bases between. From germline, CDR1 is MNHEY and CDR2 SVGAGI. The CDR3 extends over 15 amino acids. In DNA form, the CDR3 reads TGTGCCAGCAGTTACTCGATTCGGGGGGTCACTGAAGCTTTCTTT. Its protein product is CASSYSIRGVTEAFF.

This chain connects TRBV10-2 to TRBJ2-5, with 7 bases matching TRBD2. The CDR3 is 15 amino acids. From germline, CDR1 is WSHSY and CDR2 SAAADI. Germline trimming cut 7 bases from V and 4 bases from J; bases unmatched to any gene: 12. CDR3 in amino acids: CASTPSAGVLETQYF. The CDR3 nucleotides read TGCGCCAGCACCCCCAGCGCGGGGGTCTTAGAGACCCAGTACTTC.

This clonotype has ten or more counts. The rearrangement joins TRBV9 to TRBJ2-5; D not resolved. Germline V lookup: CDR1 SGDLS, CDR2 YYNGEE. The CDR3 totals 13 residues. The germline V and J ends were trimmed by 3 bases and 11 bases, with 17 bases remaining between them. The CDR3 coding sequence is TGTGCCAGCAGCGACGGCCGGCACAATGAGCAGTACTTC. The encoded protein is CASSDGRHNEQYF. Filled out from reference TRBV9 and TRBJ2-5, the complete variable domain reads DSGVTQTPKHLITATGQRVTLRCSPRSGDLSVYWYQQSLDQGLQFLIQYYNGEERAKGNILERFSAQQFPDLHSELNLSSLELGDSALYFCASSDGRHNEQYFGPGTRLLVL.

The J gene is TRBJ2-5, the V gene TRBV24-1, with 7 bases lining up with TRBD1. V trimming: 5 bases; J trimming: 2 bases; junction bases outside the gene matches: 7. The CDR3 length is 15 residues. Germline CDR1 and CDR2: KGHDR and SFDVKD. Here the CDR3 reads CATSAPGQLQETQYF. CDR3 coding DNA: TGTGCCACCAGTGCTCCGGGACAGCTTCAAGAGACCCAGTACTTC.

This clonotype was seen more than once but under ten times. The gene calls are TRBV6-1 and TRBJ1-2; a possible D gene is TRBD1 (5 bases). V shed 1 base and J shed 7 bases, with 19 bases lying between them. The CDR3 is 16 residues long. CDR1 is MNHNS, CDR2 SASEGT, per germline. CDR3 sequence (DNA): TGTGCCAGCAGTGAAGTAGTCGCAAGAACCGGGGGTGGCTACACCTTC. Translated, it gives CASSEVVARTGGGYTF.

The chain joins TRBV14 to TRBJ1-1, with D possibly being TRBD1 (6 bases). CDR1 and CDR2 (germline): SGHDN, FVKESK. This CDR3 has 14 residues. V lost 3 bases to trimming and J lost 5 bases, with 13 bases between them. This chain's CDR3 is CASSHRGAGTEAFF. CDR3 DNA: TGTGCCAGCAGCCACCGGGGGGCCGGAACTGAAGCTTTCTTT. Full variable domain (rest looked up from reference TRBV14 and TRBJ1-1): EAGVTQFPSHSVIEKGQTVTLRCDPISGHDNLYWYRRVMGKEIKFLLHFVKESKQDESGMPNNRFLAERTGGTYSTLKVQPAELEDSGVYFCASSHRGAGTEAFFGQGTRLTVV.

CDR3 coding DNA: TGTGCCAGCAGTTACGGGGGGCGCGAGGGTAGTGAGCAGTACTTC. It translates to CASSYGGREGSEQYF. V usage is TRBV6-5 and J usage is TRBJ2-7; D is possibly TRBD1 or TRBD2 (6 bases each). V dropped 2 bases and J dropped 7 bases, with 18 bases sitting between them. The CDR3 is 15 residues long. The germline V gene encodes CDR1 MNHEY and CDR2 SVGAGI.

The chain has TRBV6-6 and TRBJ1-5; the D gene is possibly TRBD1 (5 bases). Per germline, CDR1 MNHNY and CDR2 SVGAGI (reference sequence). Trimming stripped 8 bases from V and 6 bases from J, with 14 bases between. The CDR3 is 13 amino acids. CDR3 amino acids: CASSGALGQPQHF. In DNA, the CDR3 is TGTGCCAGCTCCGGGGCCCTGGGTCAGCCCCAGCATTTT.

This clonotype was counted only a few times. The rearrangement links TRBV7-6 to TRBJ2-1; maybe TRBD2 (7 bases). Germline CDR1 reads SGHVS; CDR2 reads FNYEAQ. The CDR3 is 15 amino acids. With 5 bases removed from V and 9 bases from J, the gap between germline ends came to 20 bases. The DNA for the CDR3 is TGTGCCAGCAGCCTCCCGGCGGGGGCGCGTGGTGAGCAGTTCTTC. Protein sequence: CASSLPAGARGEQFF.

The rearrangement links TRBV9 to TRBJ2-5, with 8 bases identical to TRBD1. In germline, CDR1 is SGDLS, CDR2 YYNGEE. CDR3 length: 14 amino acids. Trimming at V came to 4 bases and at J to 5 bases, leaving 7 bases not matched to a gene. The CDR3 loop is CASSSTGGTETQYF. In nucleotides, the CDR3 is TGTGCCAGCAGCAGTACAGGGGGTACGGAGACCCAGTACTTC.